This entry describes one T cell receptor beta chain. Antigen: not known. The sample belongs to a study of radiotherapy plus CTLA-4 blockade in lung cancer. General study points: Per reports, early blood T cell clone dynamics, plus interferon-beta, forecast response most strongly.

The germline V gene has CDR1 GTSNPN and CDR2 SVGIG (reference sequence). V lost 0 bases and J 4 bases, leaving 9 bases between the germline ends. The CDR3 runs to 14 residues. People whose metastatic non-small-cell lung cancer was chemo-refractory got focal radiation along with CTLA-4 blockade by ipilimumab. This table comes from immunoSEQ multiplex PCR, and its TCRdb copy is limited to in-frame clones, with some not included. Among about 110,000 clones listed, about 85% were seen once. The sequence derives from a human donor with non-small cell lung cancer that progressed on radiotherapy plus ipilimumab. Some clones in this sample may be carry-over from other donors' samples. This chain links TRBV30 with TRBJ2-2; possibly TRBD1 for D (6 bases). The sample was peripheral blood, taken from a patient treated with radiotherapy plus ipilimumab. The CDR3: CAWSVQGGTGELFF. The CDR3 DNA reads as TGTGCCTGGAGTGTCCAAGGGGGCACCGGGGAGCTGTTTTTT. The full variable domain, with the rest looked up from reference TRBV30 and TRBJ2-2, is SQTIHQWPATLVQPVGSPLSLECTVEGTSNPNLYWYRQAAGRGLQLLFYSVGIGQISSEVPQNLSASRPQDRQFILSSKKLLLSDSGFYLCAWSVQGGTGELFFGEGSRLTVL.